Here is one T cell receptor beta chain with its context. Its antigen is unknown. A junction boundary mismatches the germline segment, possibly from a read error. The data stem from a study of CD8+ T cells in alopecia areata. Germline-derived CDR1 and CDR2 are LNHDA and SQIVND (reference sequence). The CDR3 loop spans 14 amino acids. Once RNA had been extracted, it was reverse transcribed into cDNA to act as the sequencing template. Assay: immunoSEQ multiplex PCR; the TCRdb copy retains only in-frame clones and omits some. The data hold 150,000 to 160,000 clones, with about 53% observed a single time. The investigators collected lesional scalp punch biopsies and peripheral blood from alopecia areata patients. T lymphocytes (CD4+ and CD8+) were sorted from PBMCs. Findings of the study overall: With patients, TCR sharing proved less clear than in mice, a difference possibly related to HLA. Especially in alopecia totalis/universalis, lesional scalp showed greater clonality than normal scalp did.

The chain recombines TRBV19 with TRBJ1-5, with D possibly TRBD1 on 6 matching bases. Here the sequenced sample was CD8+ T cells sorted from blood, taken at week 0. This TCR was sampled from a human donor with alopecia areata. In DNA form, the CDR3 reads TGTGCCAGTAGTATCCGGGACATGGATCAGCCTCAGCATTTT. Its protein is CASSIRDMDQPQHF. Using reference TRBV19 and TRBJ1-5 for the parts outside the CDR3, the full variable domain is DGGITQSPKYLFRKEGQNVTLSCEQNLNHDAMYWYRQDPGQGLRLIYYSQIVNDFQKGDIAEGYSVSREKKESFPLTVTSAQKNPTAFYLCASSIRDMDQPQHFGDGTRLSIL.